Each of the 15 T cell receptor beta chains below was sequenced from the same sample in a study of CD8+CD57+ T cells in acquired aplastic anemia. The template used for profiling TCR beta VDJ and CDR3 was genomic DNA. A single record per CDR3 protein comes from TCRdb applying MiXCR to the reads. This table holds about 220,000 distinct CDR3 sequences, roughly 33% found once. The source material was sorted CD4+, CD8+, or CD8+CD57+ T cells (not recorded which) from PBMCs. The receptors here all came from a human donor in good health, serving as a control.

The chain uses TRBV9 and TRBJ2-7, with TRBD1 as a possible D gene (6 bases). With 4 bases removed from V and 6 bases from J, the gap between germline ends came to 20 bases. Looked up from germline, CDR1 is SGDLS and CDR2 is YYNGEE. The CDR3 consists of 15 residues. The CDR3 region has the DNA TGTGCCAGCAGCTCATCCTTAGGACAGCGTGCCGAGCAGTACTTC. It translates to CASSSSLGQRAEQYF.

This clonotype came up many times. The chain employs TRBV7-8 and TRBJ2-7; tentatively, D is TRBD1 (6 bases). Germline CDR1 SGHVS, CDR2 FQNEAQ. With 4 bases removed from V and 5 bases from J, the gap between germline ends came to 18 bases. The CDR3 loop spans 15 amino acids. The CDR3 protein is CASSYLTGPSDEQYF. CDR3 bases: TGTGCCAGCAGCTACCTGACAGGCCCATCCGACGAGCAGTACTTC.

In this sample, this clonotype turned up many times. The CDR3 is CASSLLFRDGNYGYTF. CDR3 DNA sequence: TGTGCCAGCAGCTTGCTGTTCCGGGACGGTAACTATGGCTACACCTTC. The V gene is TRBV5-6, the J gene TRBJ1-2; a weak D match, TRBD1 (5 bases). The CDR3 runs 16 residues. V lost 1 base to trimming and J lost 1 base, with 14 bases between them. CDR1 and CDR2 from the germline V gene are SGHDT and YYEEEE.

V usage is TRBV5-1 and J usage is TRBJ1-1, with 7 bases fitting TRBD1. Germline CDR1 SGHRS, CDR2 YFSETQ. This CDR3 is built from 14 residues. Unmatched junction bases numbered 2, after V lost 2 bases and J lost 1 base. CDR3 amino acids: CASSFGTANTEAFF. CDR3 in DNA: TGCGCCAGCAGCTTCGGGACAGCGAACACTGAAGCTTTCTTT.

This clonotype has a handful of counts. The chain combines TRBV24-1 with TRBJ2-1; 12 bases align to TRBD2. CDR1 is KGHDR, CDR2 SFDVKD, per germline. The V gene end was trimmed by 11 bases and the J gene end by 9 bases; junction bases not matched to a gene: 16. The CDR3 sequence is 16 residues long. CDR3 sequence (DNA): TGTGCCAGCAGCCCAATGCTAGCGGGGGGGCAGGGTGAGCAGTTCTTC. This encodes CASSPMLAGGQGEQFF.

The chain couples TRBV2 to TRBJ2-7; no firm D call. With 4 bases removed from V and 7 bases from J, the gap between germline ends came to 14 bases. This CDR3 is 13 amino acids long. Germline loops: CDR1 SNHLY, CDR2 FYNNEI. CDR3: CASSGWVSLEQYF. CDR3 coding DNA: TGTGCCAGCAGTGGGTGGGTGTCGCTGGAGCAGTACTTC.

As DNA, the CDR3 is TGTGCCACCAGTGAATTAGGATGGAGGGAACCTAACTATGGCTACACCTTC. Translated: CATSELGWREPNYGYTF. J is TRBJ1-2 and V is TRBV24-1; no definite D call. The V gene lost 4 bases and the J gene lost 0 bases, with 17 bases spanning the gap. Germline values: CDR1 KGHDR, CDR2 SFDVKD. The CDR3 extends over 17 amino acids.

This clonotype was detected many times. The CDR3 loop is CASSLEVGRDRQYQPQHF. The CDR3, as DNA: TGTGCCAGCAGCTTAGAAGTAGGCCGGGACAGGCAATATCAGCCCCAGCATTTT. The genes are TRBV11-2 and TRBJ1-5, with 8 bases aligning to TRBD1. This CDR3 region has 18 residues. With V trimmed by 0 bases and J by 5 bases, 12 bases remained unmatched. From germline, CDR1 is SGHAT and CDR2 FQNNGV. Full variable domain (missing parts from reference TRBV11-2 and TRBJ1-5): EAGVAQSPRYKIIEKRQSVAFWCNPISGHATLYWYQQILGQGPKLLIQFQNNGVVDDSQLPKDRFSAERLKGVDSTLKIQPAKLEDSAVYLCASSLEVGRDRQYQPQHFGDGTRLSIL.

This clonotype has just one count. This chain links TRBV7-9 with TRBJ1-1, with D maybe TRBD1 (6 bases). Germline V gene sequence: CDR1 SEHNR, CDR2 FQNEAQ (reference sequence). Trimming took off 1 base at V and 6 bases at J, with 12 bases between the two ends. The CDR3 runs 14 residues. DNA for the CDR3: TGTGCCAGCAGCTTAGGTGGCGGGGGCGCTGAAGCTTTCTTT. It codes for CASSLGGGGAEAFF.

The chain carries TRBV10-1 and TRBJ1-2; D ambiguous. Trimming cost V 8 bases and J 4 bases, with 17 bases left between them. Germline V lookup: CDR1 WNHNN, CDR2 SYGVQD (reference sequence). The CDR3 has 14 residues. The CDR3 region has the DNA TGCGCCAGCGGGAACCGGGTTCCCCTCTATGGCTACACCTTC. Translation gives CASGNRVPLYGYTF.

This clonotype has ten or more counts. The chain uses TRBV2 and TRBJ1-2; TRBD1 matches 8 bases. The germline V gene has CDR1 SNHLY and CDR2 FYNNEI. V lost 6 bases and J lost 5; bases outside the gene matches: 11. This CDR3 is built from 15 residues. Written as DNA, the CDR3 is TGTGCCAGCAGGGGGGATCAGGGGGCAGGTTATGGCTACACCTTC. Translation gives CASRGDQGAGYGYTF.

The table lists this clonotype with many counts. The V and J genes are TRBV20-1 and TRBJ2-7; 9 bases match TRBD2. V shed 3 bases, J shed 7 bases, and the junction held 10 bases outside the gene matches. This CDR3 has 14 amino acids. Germline CDR1 DFQATT, CDR2 SNEGSKA (reference sequence). The CDR3 spells CSASRAGGNEEQYF. CDR3 coding DNA: TGCAGTGCTAGCAGAGCGGGGGGAAACGAGGAGCAGTACTTC.

This clonotype has only a few counts. The rearrangement links TRBV20-1 to TRBJ2-7, with D maybe TRBD2 (6 bases). V dropped 5 bases and J dropped 0 bases, with 23 bases sitting between them. Germline loops: CDR1 DFQATT, CDR2 SNEGSKA (reference sequence). This CDR3 comprises 17 residues. For the CDR3, the DNA is TGCAGTGCTGTAAAAAGCCGGGTACCTAGCGACTCCTACGAGCAGTACTTC. Translated, it gives CSAVKSRVPSDSYEQYF.

The sample holds many counts of this clonotype. The chain is built from TRBV4-1 and TRBJ2-7, with TRBD2 as a possible D gene (6 bases). The CDR3 sequence is 14 residues long. Trimming shortened V by 6 bases and J by 0 bases, and 12 bases separated the two germline ends. Germline V CDR1 and CDR2: MGHRA, YSYEKL. The chain's CDR3 is CASRWGVSSYEQYF. CDR3 DNA: TGCGCCAGCAGGTGGGGGGTGAGCTCCTACGAGCAGTACTTC.

Of note for this clonotype: Since a much larger clone is just one base distant, this may be a read error. The chain has TRBV11-1 and TRBJ1-1, with unresolved D. Germline V gene sequence: CDR1 SGHAT, CDR2 FQDESV (reference sequence). V shed 4 bases and J shed 4 bases, with 19 bases lying between them. The CDR3 is 16 amino acids. In DNA, the CDR3 is TGTGCCAGCAGCTCCCCTACGCTGGCGATGAGCACTGAAGCTTTCTTT. Translated: CASSSPTLAMSTEAFF.